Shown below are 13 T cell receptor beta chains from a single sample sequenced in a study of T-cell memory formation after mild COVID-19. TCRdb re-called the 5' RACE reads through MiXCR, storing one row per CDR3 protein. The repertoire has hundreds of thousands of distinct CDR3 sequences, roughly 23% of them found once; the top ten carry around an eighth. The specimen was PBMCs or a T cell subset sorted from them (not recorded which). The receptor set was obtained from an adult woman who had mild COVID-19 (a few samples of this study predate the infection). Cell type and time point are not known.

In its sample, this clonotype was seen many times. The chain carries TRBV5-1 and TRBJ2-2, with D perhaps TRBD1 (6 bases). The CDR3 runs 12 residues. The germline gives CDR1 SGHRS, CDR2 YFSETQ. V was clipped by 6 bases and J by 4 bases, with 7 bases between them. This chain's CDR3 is CASKQGTGELFF. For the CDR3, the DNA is TGCGCCAGCAAACAGGGCACCGGGGAGCTGTTTTTT.

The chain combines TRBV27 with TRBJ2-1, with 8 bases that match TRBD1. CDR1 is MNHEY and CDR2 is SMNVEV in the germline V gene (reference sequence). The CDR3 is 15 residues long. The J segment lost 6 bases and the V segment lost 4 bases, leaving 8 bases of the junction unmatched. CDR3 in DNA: TGTGCCAGCAGTTCGGGACAGGTAGGGAGCAATGAGCAGTTCTTC. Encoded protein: CASSSGQVGSNEQFF.

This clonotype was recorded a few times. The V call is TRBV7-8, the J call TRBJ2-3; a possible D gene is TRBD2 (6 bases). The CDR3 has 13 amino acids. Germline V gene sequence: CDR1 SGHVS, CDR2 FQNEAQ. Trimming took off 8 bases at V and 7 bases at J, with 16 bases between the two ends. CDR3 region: CASLTGGSYTQYF. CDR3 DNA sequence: TGTGCCAGCCTAACAGGAGGGTCATATACGCAGTATTTT.

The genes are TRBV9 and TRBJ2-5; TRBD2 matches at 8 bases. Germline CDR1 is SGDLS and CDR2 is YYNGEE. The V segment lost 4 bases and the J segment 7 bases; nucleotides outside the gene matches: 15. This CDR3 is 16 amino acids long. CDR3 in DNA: TGTGCCAGCAGCCCGCCTGCTAGCGGGTACCCGGGGACCCAGTACTTC. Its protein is CASSPPASGYPGTQYF.

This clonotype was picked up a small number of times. The CDR3 sequence is CASSLAVGWDSPLHF. The CDR3 nucleotides are TGTGCCAGCAGCTTAGCGGTCGGGTGGGACTCACCCCTCCACTTT. The rearrangement links TRBV7-6 to TRBJ1-6, with a tentative D call TRBD1 (5 bases). This CDR3 has 15 amino acids. Germline values: CDR1 SGHVS, CDR2 FNYEAQ. Trimming removed 0 bases at V and 10 bases at J, with 13 bases between.

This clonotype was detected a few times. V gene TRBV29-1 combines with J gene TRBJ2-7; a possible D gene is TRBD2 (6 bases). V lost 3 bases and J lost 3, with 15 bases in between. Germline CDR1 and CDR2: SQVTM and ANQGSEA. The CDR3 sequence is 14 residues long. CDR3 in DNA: TGCAGCGTTGACACTACCGGGACTGACTACGAGCAGTACTTC. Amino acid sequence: CSVDTTGTDYEQYF.

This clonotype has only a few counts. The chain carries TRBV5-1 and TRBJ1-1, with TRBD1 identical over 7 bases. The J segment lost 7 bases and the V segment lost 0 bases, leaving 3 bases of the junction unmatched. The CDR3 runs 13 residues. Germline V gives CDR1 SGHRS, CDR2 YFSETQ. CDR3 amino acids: CASSLAGTVEAFF. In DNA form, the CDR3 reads TGCGCCAGCAGCTTGGCCGGGACAGTTGAAGCTTTCTTT.

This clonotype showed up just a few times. CDR3 coding DNA: TGTGCCTGGATCGCCCCAGGGGTGCAAGAGACCCAGTACTTC. Translating gives CAWIAPGVQETQYF. The chain couples TRBV30 to TRBJ2-5; maybe TRBD1 (6 bases). The V end lost 4 bases, the J end lost 2 bases, and 14 bases lay between the germline ends. The germline gives CDR1 GTSNPN, CDR2 SVGIG (reference sequence). The CDR3 runs 14 residues.

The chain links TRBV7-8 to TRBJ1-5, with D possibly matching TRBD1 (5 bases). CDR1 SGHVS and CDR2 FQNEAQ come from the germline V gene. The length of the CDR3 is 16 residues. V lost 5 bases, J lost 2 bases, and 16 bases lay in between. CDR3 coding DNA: TGTGCCAGCAGCCCCGGGCCCCGAGGGGGCAATCAGCCCCAGCATTTT. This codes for CASSPGPRGGNQPQHF.

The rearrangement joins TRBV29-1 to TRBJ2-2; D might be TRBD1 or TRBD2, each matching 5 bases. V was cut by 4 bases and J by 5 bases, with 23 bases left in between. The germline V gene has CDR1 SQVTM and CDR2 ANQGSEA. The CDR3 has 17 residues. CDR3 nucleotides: TGCAGCGTTGGTGGTAGCGTGGGGGAGTTCGTAACCGGGGAGCTGTTTTTT. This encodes CSVGGSVGEFVTGELFF.

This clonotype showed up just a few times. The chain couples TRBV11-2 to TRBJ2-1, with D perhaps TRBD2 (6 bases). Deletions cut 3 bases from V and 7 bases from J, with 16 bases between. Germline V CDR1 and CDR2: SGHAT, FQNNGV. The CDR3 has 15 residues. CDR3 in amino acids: CASSLRLADFNEQFF. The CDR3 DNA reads TGTGCCAGCAGCTTGCGCTTAGCGGATTTTAATGAGCAGTTCTTC.

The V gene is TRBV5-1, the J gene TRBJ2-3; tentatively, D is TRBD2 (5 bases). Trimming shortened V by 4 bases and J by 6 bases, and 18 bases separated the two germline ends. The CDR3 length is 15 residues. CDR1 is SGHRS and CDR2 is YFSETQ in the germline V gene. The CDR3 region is CASSLSGSSVDTQYF. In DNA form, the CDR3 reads TGCGCCAGCAGCCTTTCGGGGAGTAGTGTGGATACGCAGTATTTT. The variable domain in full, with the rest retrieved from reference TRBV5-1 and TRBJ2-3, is KAGVTQTPRYLIKTRGQQVTLSCSPISGHRSVSWYQQTPGQGLQFLFEYFSETQRNKGNFPGRFSGRQFSNSRSEMNVSTLELGDSALYLCASSLSGSSVDTQYFGPGTRLTVL.

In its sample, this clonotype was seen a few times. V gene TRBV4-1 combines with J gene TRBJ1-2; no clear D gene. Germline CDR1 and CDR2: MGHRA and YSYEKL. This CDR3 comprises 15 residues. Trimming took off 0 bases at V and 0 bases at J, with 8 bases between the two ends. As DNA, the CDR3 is TGCGCCAGCAGCCAAGAAGGTCTAGCTAACTATGGCTACACCTTC. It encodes CASSQEGLANYGYTF.